The next 21 T cell receptor beta chains were all read from a single sample in a study of regulatory T cells in long-lasting Graves disease. Building the TCR beta libraries relied on iRepertoire HTBI primers, and CDR3 regions underwent Arm-PCR. One entry per CDR3 protein, called by TCRdb with MiXCR from the multiplex PCR reads. Of more than 300,000 distinct CDR3 sequences in the sample, roughly 16% are singletons; the top ten hold 20%. Described time point: newly diagnosed GD, antithyroid drugs for less than 3 months. After RNA was extracted from PBMCs, the TCR library was made from it. The same data also went into a second study, on T cells in Graves' hyperthyroidism and ophthalmopathy.

Sequenced here: peripheral blood mononuclear cells (PBMCs), sampled at new diagnosis, from a patient treated with antithyroid drugs. These receptors all come from a woman under 30 with Graves disease.

CDR3: CSARLAGPDTQYF. The CDR3 DNA reads as TGCAGTGCTAGACTAGCGGGACCAGATACGCAGTATTTT. J is TRBJ2-3 and V is TRBV20-1; 9 nucleotides match TRBD2. The J segment lost 4 bases and the V segment lost 2 bases, leaving 1 base of the junction unmatched. Per the germline V gene, CDR1 is DFQATT and CDR2 is SNEGSKA (reference sequence). The CDR3 is 13 amino acids.

In its sample, this clonotype was seen many times. This chain links TRBV30 with TRBJ2-5; a possible D gene is TRBD1 (7 bases). Trimming removed 3 bases from V and 6 bases from J, with 11 bases in between. CDR1 is GTSNPN and CDR2 is SVGIG in the germline V gene (reference sequence). The CDR3 contains 12 residues. The CDR3 nucleotides are TGTGCCTGGAGCCCAGGGGGGAAGACCCAGTACTTC. Translation: CAWSPGGKTQYF.

The chain is built from TRBV29-1 and TRBJ2-6; possibly TRBD1 for D (6 bases). This CDR3 is 14 amino acids long. Germline V gene data show CDR1 as SQVTM and CDR2 as ANQGSEA. V lost 6 bases to trimming and J lost 1 base, with 10 bases between them. CDR3 DNA: TGCAGCGTGGCAACAGGGTCTGGGGCCAACGTCCTGACTTTC. Encoded protein: CSVATGSGANVLTF.

This clonotype has a count of ten or more. The chain is built from TRBV2 and TRBJ2-7, with D possibly being TRBD1 (6 bases). V lost 6 bases and J lost 4, with 7 bases in between. The CDR3 is 11 residues long. Looked up from germline, CDR1 is SNHLY and CDR2 is FYNNEI. In DNA, the CDR3 is TGTGCCAGCAGCGACAGGTACGAGCAGTACTTC. Protein product: CASSDRYEQYF.

This clonotype was detected many times. This chain connects TRBV3-1 to TRBJ2-3; 8 positions agree with TRBD1. Germline V CDR1 and CDR2: LGHDT, YNNKEL (reference sequence). V trimming: 1 base; J trimming: 5 bases; junction bases outside the gene matches: 8. This CDR3 comprises 16 residues. This chain's CDR3 is CASSQGGRGQGDTQYF. For the CDR3, the DNA is TGTGCCAGCAGCCAAGGTGGCAGGGGGCAAGGAGATACGCAGTATTTT.

Of note for this clonotype: This is likely an artifact of a read error, given a far larger clone one base away. This chain joins TRBV5-1 and TRBJ2-1; D gene ambiguous. The J call is in doubt because the DNA end fits TRBJ2-5 better. In germline, CDR1 is SGHRS, CDR2 YFSETQ. This CDR3 comprises 13 residues. CDR3: CASFLAGQETQYF. The DNA for the CDR3 is TGCGCCAGCTTTCTCGCAGGACAAGAGACCCAGTACTTC.

This chain uses TRBV4-1 with TRBJ2-7, with D hard to call. V was shortened by 1 base and J by 3 bases, with 4 bases between the two germline ends. Germline V gene sequence: CDR1 MGHRA, CDR2 YSYEKL. This CDR3 contains 12 residues. The CDR3 coding sequence is TGCGCCAGCAGCCAAGTCCACTACGAGCAGTACTTC. Encoded protein: CASSQVHYEQYF.

Turning to this clonotype: The junction shows a germline mismatch at one end, possibly a read error. The chain links TRBV29-1 to TRBJ2-4; 7 bases fit TRBD1. The CDR3 runs to 13 residues. Germline CDR1 and CDR2: SQVTM and ANQGSEA. CDR3 loop: CSVASGQTNIRYF. The CDR3, as DNA: TGCAGCGTTGCTTCGGGACAGACAAACATTCGGTACTTC.

Concerning this clonotype: Given a far larger clone just one base away, this is likely a sequencing read error. The conserved phenylalanine or tryptophan is not found at the CDR3 terminus, so this likely reflects a read error. The chain recombines TRBV5-1 with TRBJ2-7; 13 bases align to TRBD2. The CDR3 loop spans 14 amino acids. Germline loops: CDR1 SGHRS, CDR2 YFSETQ. Here the CDR3 reads CASSGRLAGGEQYS. The CDR3 nucleotides are TGTGCCAGCAGCGGTCGACTAGCGGGAGGCGAGCAGTACTCC.

In its sample, this clonotype was seen many times. The V call is TRBV12-3 or TRBV12-4, the J call TRBJ1-5; D is possibly TRBD1 (5 bases). CDR3 length: 14 amino acids. The ends were cut back, 4 bases at V and 6 bases at J, with 13 bases in the middle. The CDR3 DNA reads TGTGCCAGCAGTTATTATGGGGCTCGTCAGCCCCAGCATTTT. Its protein product is CASSYYGARQPQHF.

This clonotype was found many times. This chain links TRBV3-1 with TRBJ1-2; the D gene is possibly TRBD1 (5 bases). CDR3 size: 13 residues. CDR1 is LGHDT and CDR2 is YNNKEL in the germline V gene (reference sequence). The ends were cut back, 3 bases at V and 3 bases at J, with 8 bases in the middle. The DNA of the CDR3 is TGTGCCAGCAGCCAGGGGCCCCACTATGGCTACACCTTC. As protein: CASSQGPHYGYTF. Drawing the rest from reference TRBV3-1 and TRBJ1-2, the complete variable domain is DTAVSQTPKYLVTQMGNDKSIKCEQNLGHDTMYWYKQDSKKFLKIMFSYNNKELIINETVPNRFSPKSPDKAHLNLHINSLELGDSAVYFCASSQGPHYGYTFGSGTRLTVV.

This clonotype was seen repeatedly, ten times or more. This chain connects TRBV6-5 to TRBJ2-7, with 10 positions matching TRBD1. The germline V gene has CDR1 MNHEY and CDR2 SVGAGI. V lost 3 bases and J lost 5; bases outside the gene matches: 10. The CDR3 loop spans 16 amino acids. DNA for the CDR3: TGTGCCAGCAGTTATCCCCCGGGACAGGGGATTAACGAGCAGTACTTC. Translating gives CASSYPPGQGINEQYF.

This chain joins TRBV4-1 and TRBJ2-7, with D possibly TRBD2 on 6 matching bases. There are 14 residues in the CDR3. Germline values: CDR1 MGHRA, CDR2 YSYEKL. V lost 8 bases and J lost 4, with 18 bases in between. CDR3 amino acids: CASQSSEIMYEQYF. As DNA, the CDR3 is TGCGCCAGCCAATCTAGCGAGATCATGTACGAGCAGTACTTC.

This clonotype was seen at least ten times. V and J are TRBV3-1 and TRBJ2-1, with D hard to call. Germline CDR1 is LGHDT and CDR2 is YNNKEL (reference sequence). The V end lost 7 bases, the J end lost 3 bases, and 10 bases lay between the germline ends. This CDR3 spans 13 amino acids. The CDR3 DNA is TGTGCCAGCAAGTCGCCCGGCTACAATGAGCAGTTCTTC. This codes for CASKSPGYNEQFF.

This clonotype has a count of ten or more. The chain has TRBV20-1 and TRBJ1-5, with 10 positions matching TRBD1. Germline V gives CDR1 DFQATT, CDR2 SNEGSKA (reference sequence). Trimming cost V 2 bases and J 5 bases; bases outside gene matches: 6. The CDR3 sequence is 15 residues long. The CDR3 protein is CSARPGTGAHQPQHF. In DNA form, the CDR3 reads TGCAGTGCTAGACCAGGGACAGGGGCGCATCAGCCCCAGCATTTT.

This clonotype was recorded at least ten times. This chain uses TRBV3-1 with TRBJ2-3; tentative D call: TRBD2 (5 bases). V was clipped by 5 bases and J by 2 bases, with 20 bases between them. Germline V gives CDR1 LGHDT, CDR2 YNNKEL (reference sequence). The CDR3 has 17 amino acids. In nucleotides, the CDR3 is TGTGCCAGCAGCTCCACTCGGACGGGATCCGACACAGATACGCAGTATTTT. It yields the protein CASSSTRTGSDTDTQYF.

This clonotype was detected ten times or more. The J gene is TRBJ2-5, the V gene TRBV6-1; the match to TRBD1 covers 7 bases. With V trimmed by 6 bases and J by 1 base, 2 bases remained unmatched. Germline CDR1 and CDR2: MNHNS and SASEGT. The CDR3 contains 13 residues. The DNA of the CDR3 is TGTGCCAGCAGGGGACAGCTCCAAGAGACCCAGTACTTC. Its translation: CASRGQLQETQYF.

There are many counts of this clonotype. CDR3 loop: CASRRGLAVYNEQFF. In nucleotides, the CDR3 is TGTGCCAGCAGAAGGGGACTAGCGGTCTACAATGAGCAGTTCTTC. The chain uses TRBV11-2 and TRBJ2-1, with 11 bases lining up with TRBD2. CDR3 length: 15 residues. Germline V gives CDR1 SGHAT, CDR2 FQNNGV. V shed 6 bases and J 3 bases; nucleotides not matched to a gene: 4.

This clonotype was seen many times. This chain uses TRBV7-2 with TRBJ2-7; D may correspond to TRBD1 or TRBD2 (5 bases each). CDR3 size: 14 residues. Per the germline V gene, CDR1 is SGHTA and CDR2 is FQGNSA. V lost 1 base and J 2 bases, leaving 9 bases between the germline ends. CDR3 protein: CASSLGGVAYEQYF. DNA for the CDR3: TGTGCCAGCAGCTTAGGAGGGGTTGCCTACGAGCAGTACTTC. The variable domain in full, completed from reference TRBV7-2 and TRBJ2-7, reads GAGVSQSPSNKVTEKGKDVELRCDPISGHTALYWYRQSLGQGLEFLIYFQGNSAPDKSGLPSDRFSAERTGGSVSTLTIQRTQQEDSAVYLCASSLGGVAYEQYFGPGTRLTVT.

A remark on this clonotype: A read error is possible here, since a much larger clone lies one base away. The chain has TRBV7-9 and TRBJ2-1, with D perhaps matching TRBD2 (6 bases). V lost 2 bases to trimming and J lost 5 bases, with 10 bases between them. Germline CDR1 and CDR2: SEHNR and FQNEAQ (reference sequence). CDR3 length: 14 residues. The CDR3 DNA is TGTGCCAGCAGCTTAATGGGGGGAAACAATGAGCAGTTCTTC. It yields the protein CASSLMGGNNEQFF.

The chain recombines TRBV20-1 with TRBJ2-2; perhaps D is TRBD1 or TRBD2 (6 bases each). V was shortened by 6 bases and J by 0 bases, with 14 bases between the two germline ends. CDR3 length equals 15 residues. CDR1 and CDR2 (germline): DFQATT, SNEGSKA (reference sequence). CDR3 region: CSARRGAANTGELFF. CDR3 nucleotide sequence: TGCAGTGCGAGAAGGGGGGCCGCGAACACCGGGGAGCTGTTTTTT.